This passage covers 17 T cell receptor beta chains from one sample sequenced in a study of shared clonotypes between healthy human individuals. Clones were sequenced by immunoSEQ multiplex PCR, and TCRdb holds only the in-frame ones, with some missing. The sample shows around 500,000 clones, less than 80% of them seen only once. The sequencing sample was made of PBMCs. Receptors were obtained from a woman aged 40 to 55 in good health. Some clones in this sample may be carry-over from other donors' samples.

The chain links TRBV28 to TRBJ2-3; possible D gene TRBD1, 5 bases. The germline V gene encodes CDR1 MDHEN and CDR2 SYDVKM. V was cut by 4 bases and J by 3 bases, with 11 bases left in between. The CDR3 spans 14 residues. The CDR3 reads CASSSDQGTDTQYF. The CDR3 DNA reads TGTGCCAGCAGTTCAGATCAGGGTACAGATACGCAGTATTTT.

The chain employs TRBV29-1 and TRBJ2-5; 7 bases match TRBD2. Germline-derived CDR1 and CDR2 are SQVTM and ANQGSEA. With 7 bases clipped from V and 1 base from J, the junction kept 9 bases outside the gene matches. The length of the CDR3 is 14 residues. This CDR3 is CSALPTSVQETQYF. In nucleotides, the CDR3 is TGCAGCGCCCTCCCTACTAGCGTCCAAGAGACCCAGTACTTC.

The chain employs TRBV27 and TRBJ2-5, with unresolved D. Germline CDR1 reads MNHEY; CDR2 reads SMNVEV (reference sequence). The CDR3 consists of 14 residues. The germline V and J ends were trimmed by 2 bases and 5 bases, with 12 bases remaining between them. CDR3: CASSLSAVGETQYF. CDR3 DNA: TGTGCCAGCAGTTTAAGTGCGGTGGGGGAGACCCAGTACTTC.

This clone was detected a few times. The chain combines TRBV28 with TRBJ1-1; no clear D. Germline V gene data show CDR1 as MDHEN and CDR2 as SYDVKM. CDR3 size: 12 residues. With 8 bases removed from V and 11 bases from J, the gap between germline ends came to 18 bases. CDR3 residues: CASSTGPADAFF. The CDR3 DNA is TGTGCCAGCTCTACCGGGCCCGCGGATGCTTTCTTT.

This clone has more than one count but fewer than ten. The chain combines TRBV6-1 with TRBJ2-1; 11 bases are shared with TRBD2. The CDR3 is made up of 18 amino acids. V shed 1 base, J shed 3 bases, and the junction held 8 bases outside the gene matches. Germline CDR1 MNHNS, CDR2 SASEGT. The CDR3 DNA reads TGTGCCAGCAGTGAAGAGCTCGGGACTAGCGGACTCTACAATGAGCAGTTCTTC. It codes for CASSEELGTSGLYNEQFF.

The rearrangement joins TRBV28 to TRBJ1-5, with D unresolved. This CDR3 region has 15 residues. Trimming took 5 bases from V and 2 from J, leaving 13 bases between them. Germline CDR1 is MDHEN and CDR2 is SYDVKM. The chain's CDR3 is CASSLELSGNQPQHF. The CDR3 bases are TGTGCCAGCAGTCTGGAGTTGAGCGGCAATCAGCCCCAGCATTTT.

Worth noting for this clone: The same CDR3 also results from other DNA sequences found in this sample. The rearrangement joins TRBV10-1 to TRBJ2-2, with no clear D. The germline V gene encodes CDR1 WNHNN and CDR2 SYGVQD (reference sequence). V was cut by 0 bases and J by 6 bases, with 2 bases left in between. The CDR3 consists of 12 residues. The CDR3 DNA is TGCGCCAGCAGTGAGTCGGCCGGGGAGCTGTTTTTT. This codes for CASSESAGELFF.

This clone has only one observation. The chain recombines TRBV16 with TRBJ1-5; possibly TRBD1 for D (6 bases). CDR1 KGHSY and CDR2 FQNENV come from the germline V gene. CDR3 length: 16 residues. Trimming pared 4 bases from V and 4 bases from J, leaving 17 bases between. The DNA for the CDR3 is TGTGCCAGCAGCCTGCGGGACGAAAGGGGGAATCAGCCCCAGCATTTT. It translates to CASSLRDERGNQPQHF.

The chain uses TRBV7-9 and TRBJ2-7; D uncertain. CDR1 is SEHNR and CDR2 is FQNEAQ in the germline V gene (reference sequence). Trimming pared 5 bases from V and 4 bases from J, leaving 9 bases between. The CDR3 is made up of 12 amino acids. The CDR3 is CASSLSFYEQYF. For the CDR3, the DNA is TGTGCCAGCAGCCTGAGTTTTTACGAGCAGTACTTC.

The chain couples TRBV6-5 to TRBJ2-2; a possible D gene is TRBD2 (6 bases). Between the trimmed V and J ends, which lost 7 bases and 4 bases, there was a span of 16 bases. The CDR3 is 15 residues long. From germline, CDR1 is MNHEY and CDR2 SVGAGI. CDR3 sequence (DNA): TGTGCCAGCACGCGGGTCTTGGGACTCACCGGGGAGCTGTTTTTT. It yields the protein CASTRVLGLTGELFF.

The V gene is TRBV5-4, the J gene TRBJ2-7; TRBD1 or TRBD2 may be the D gene (5 bases each). CDR1 SGHNT and CDR2 YYREEE come from the germline V gene (reference sequence). The CDR3 is 14 residues long. The V end lost 2 bases, the J end lost 6 bases, and 15 bases lay between the germline ends. Here the CDR3 reads CASSLPGTAREQYF. In DNA form, the CDR3 reads TGTGCCAGCAGCTTACCGGGGACGGCGCGCGAGCAGTACTTC. The complete variable domain, with remaining parts taken from reference TRBV5-4 and TRBJ2-7, reads ETGVTQSPTHLIKTRGQQVTLRCSSQSGHNTVSWYQQALGQGPQFIFQYYREEENGRGNFPPRFSGLQFPNYSSELNVNALELDDSALYLCASSLPGTAREQYFGPGTRLTVT.

In its sample, this clone was seen a few times. Just one base apart from a much larger clone, this may be a read error. The chain joins TRBV27 to TRBJ2-7; possibly TRBD1 for D (5 bases). In germline, CDR1 is MNHEY, CDR2 SMNVEV (reference sequence). The V end was cut by 8 bases, the J end by 9 bases, with 17 bases between. This CDR3 comprises 12 residues. Written as DNA, the CDR3 is TGTGCCAGCGGTCCACCAGGGCGTGGGCAGTACTTC. Translated, it gives CASGPPGRGQYF.

This chain uses TRBV9 with TRBJ2-5, with D perhaps being TRBD1 or TRBD2 (6 bases each). Germline assignment: CDR1 SGDLS and CDR2 YYNGEE. This CDR3 region has 16 residues. V lost 0 bases to trimming and J lost 5 bases, with 17 bases between them. CDR3 residues: CASSVGGDTRPETQYF. CDR3 nucleotides: TGTGCCAGCAGCGTAGGGGGGGACACACGCCCGGAGACCCAGTACTTC.

Written as DNA, the CDR3 is TGTGCCAGCTCACCGCCTTTAAACAGATACACCGGGGAGCTGTTTTTT. It translates to CASSPPLNRYTGELFF. V gene TRBV18 combines with J gene TRBJ2-2, with D hard to call. CDR1 and CDR2 (germline): KGHSH, LQKENI. The CDR3 runs to 16 residues. Trimming left V 3 bases short and J 3 bases short, with 14 bases between.

The chain uses TRBV6-1 and TRBJ2-2, with D perhaps TRBD2 (6 bases). Germline V lookup: CDR1 MNHNS, CDR2 SASEGT. The CDR3 has 14 amino acids. The V end lost 11 bases, the J end lost 4 bases, and 17 bases lay between the germline ends. The DNA for the CDR3 is TGTGCCTCGGGGGTCGGGGTCAGCACCGGGGAGCTGTTTTTT. Translated: CASGVGVSTGELFF.

The rearrangement links TRBV4-3 to TRBJ1-1, with D possibly being TRBD1 (5 bases). V lost 4 bases to trimming and J lost 4 bases, with 13 bases between them. Germline V gene data show CDR1 as LGHNA and CDR2 as YSLEER. The CDR3 has 14 amino acids. CDR3 nucleotides: TGCGCCAGCAGCCGTGCCGGGGCGAGCACTGAAGCTTTCTTT. Its translation: CASSRAGASTEAFF.

V is TRBV7-2 and J is TRBJ2-7; 8 bases line up with TRBD2. The trim removed 1 base at V and 4 bases at J, leaving 15 bases unmatched. This CDR3 has 18 amino acids. The germline gives CDR1 SGHTA, CDR2 FQGNSA. As DNA, the CDR3 is TGTGCCAGCAGCTTAGGTGCCCGGGTGGCGGGAGGAATGTACGAGCAGTACTTC. It translates to CASSLGARVAGGMYEQYF.